This TCR beta chain emerged from a study of blood T cell repertoires in COVID-19. Across the whole study: Samples taken during acute and convalescent COVID-19 were collected in the United States, Italy and Spain. The cDNA or gDNA used as material had been derived from T cells, B-cell-depleted T cells, or PBMCs.

Per the original methods: Amplified reference gene primers provided the basis for estimating nucleated cell counts. Repertoires were generated with immunoSEQ multiplex PCR, while TCRdb's copy carries only in-frame clones and drops some. V, J and clone size reflect that table, while D and trimming were determined from the DNA. The sample consists of more than 150,000 clones, more than 85% of them appearing once. The CDR3 totals 16 residues. Germline lookup yields CDR1 MNHNS and CDR2 SASEGT. Trimming took off 2 bases at V and 1 base at J, with 9 bases between the two ends. This clonotype was sampled from a man between 65 and 80 years old with active or convalescent COVID-19. Sequenced: peripheral blood. The chain has TRBV6-1 and TRBJ2-6, with a weak D call TRBD2 (6 bases). The CDR3 DNA reads TGTGCCAGCAGTGAATATGGAGGGTCTGGGGCCAACGTCCTGACTTTC. Its translation is CASSEYGGSGANVLTF.